The clone carrying this TCR beta chain was counted only a few times. Its antigen is still unknown. These data are taken from a study of CD8 T cells in ankylosing spondylitis. Whole-study results and caveats: Disease-associated clones were CD8+ and fairly uncommon in peripheral blood. In ankylosing spondylitis patients, matched synovial fluid reportedly showed significant enrichment of disease-linked clones.

Unmatched junction bases numbered 3, after V lost 5 bases and J lost 2 bases. Germline V CDR1 and CDR2: SGHVT, SQSDAQ. The CDR3 is made up of 15 amino acids. Using quantitative 5'-RACE with molecular barcodes, the authors made TCR beta libraries. MiXCR was run by TCRdb on the 5' RACE reads, yielding one entry per CDR3 protein. The repertoire includes about 260,000 distinct CDR3 sequences, 15% to 20% of them detected once, and about 8% sits in the top ten. The chain combines TRBV7-4 with TRBJ1-6, with 7 bases lining up with TRBD1. The source of this sequence is a male donor with ankylosing spondylitis or in good health (not recorded which). Source material: blood, either unsorted or a sorted T cell fraction (not recorded which). The CDR3 region is CASSQGQAYNSPLHF. CDR3 bases: TGTGCCAGCAGCCAAGGACAGGCCTATAATTCACCCCTCCACTTT.